The subject of this entry is one T cell receptor beta chain. Antigen unknown. The data were taken from a study of beta chain features in type 1 diabetes. General study results and limits: Type 1 diabetes patients had moderately but significantly shorter TCRB CDR3s in all four CD4+ subsets.

Every bit of the isolated RNA underwent reverse transcription, so sequencing read expressed TCRB transcripts. Assay: immunoSEQ multiplex PCR; the TCRdb copy retains only in-frame clones and omits some. This table holds roughly 350,000 clones, over 9% found once. V lost 6 bases, J lost 4 bases, and 16 bases lay in between. Germline values: CDR1 MNHNS, CDR2 SASEGT. The CDR3 has 14 residues. This chain uses TRBV6-1 with TRBJ2-7; a possible D gene is TRBD2 (6 bases). Sequenced input: central memory CD4+ T cells from blood. The sequence was collected from a young man with type 1 diabetes. Written as DNA, the CDR3 is TGTGCCAGCAGCCCGGGAGTGCGGACTTACGAGCAGTACTTC. As protein: CASSPGVRTYEQYF.